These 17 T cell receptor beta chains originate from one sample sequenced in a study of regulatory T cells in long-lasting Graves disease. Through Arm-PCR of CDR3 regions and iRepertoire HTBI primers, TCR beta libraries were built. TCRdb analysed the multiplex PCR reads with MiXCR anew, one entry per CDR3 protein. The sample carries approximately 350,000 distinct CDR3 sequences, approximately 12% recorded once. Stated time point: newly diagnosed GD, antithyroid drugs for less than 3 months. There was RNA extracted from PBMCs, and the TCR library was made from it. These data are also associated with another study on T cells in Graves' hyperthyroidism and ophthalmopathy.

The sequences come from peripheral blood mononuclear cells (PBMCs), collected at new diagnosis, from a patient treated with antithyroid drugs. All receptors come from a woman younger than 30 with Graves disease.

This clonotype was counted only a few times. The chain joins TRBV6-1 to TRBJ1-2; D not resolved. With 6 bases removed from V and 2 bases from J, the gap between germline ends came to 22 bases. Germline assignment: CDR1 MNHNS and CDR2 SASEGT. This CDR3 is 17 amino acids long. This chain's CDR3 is CASSPPYLVDKNYGYTF. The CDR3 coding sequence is TGTGCCAGCAGCCCCCCTTACTTGGTGGATAAAAACTATGGCTACACCTTC.

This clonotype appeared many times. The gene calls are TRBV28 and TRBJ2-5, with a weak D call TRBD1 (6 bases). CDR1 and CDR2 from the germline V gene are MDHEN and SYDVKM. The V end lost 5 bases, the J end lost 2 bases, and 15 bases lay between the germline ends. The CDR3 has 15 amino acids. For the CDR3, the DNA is TGTGCCAGCAGTCTCTCCCGGACAGTTCAAGAGACCCAGTACTTC. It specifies CASSLSRTVQETQYF. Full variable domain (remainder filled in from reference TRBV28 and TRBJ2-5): DVKVTQSSRYLVKRTGEKVFLECVQDMDHENMFWYRQDPGLGLRLIYFSYDVKMKEKGDIPEGYSVSREKKERFSLILESASTNQTSMYLCASSLSRTVQETQYFGPGTRLLVL.

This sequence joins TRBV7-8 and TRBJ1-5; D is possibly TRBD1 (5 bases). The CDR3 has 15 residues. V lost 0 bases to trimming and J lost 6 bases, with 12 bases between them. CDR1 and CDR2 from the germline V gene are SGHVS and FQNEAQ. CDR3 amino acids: CASSLAPGGGQPQHF. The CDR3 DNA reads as TGTGCCAGCAGCTTAGCTCCGGGGGGTGGTCAGCCCCAGCATTTT.

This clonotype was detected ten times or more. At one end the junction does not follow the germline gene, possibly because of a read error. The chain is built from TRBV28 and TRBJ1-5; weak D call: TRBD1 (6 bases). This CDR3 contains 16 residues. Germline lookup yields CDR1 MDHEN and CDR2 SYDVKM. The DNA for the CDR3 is TGTGCCAGCAGTTTGGGAGGGACCGAAGGGGGTCAGCCCCAACATTTT. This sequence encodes CASSLGGTEGGQPQHF.

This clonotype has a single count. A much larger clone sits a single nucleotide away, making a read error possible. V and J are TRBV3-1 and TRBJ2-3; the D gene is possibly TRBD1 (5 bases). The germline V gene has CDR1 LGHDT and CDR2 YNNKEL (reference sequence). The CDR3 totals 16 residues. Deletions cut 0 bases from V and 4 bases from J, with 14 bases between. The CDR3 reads CASSQETSQGADTQYF. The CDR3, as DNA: TGTGCCAGCAGCCAAGAAACGAGCCAAGGGGCAGATACGCAGTATTTT.

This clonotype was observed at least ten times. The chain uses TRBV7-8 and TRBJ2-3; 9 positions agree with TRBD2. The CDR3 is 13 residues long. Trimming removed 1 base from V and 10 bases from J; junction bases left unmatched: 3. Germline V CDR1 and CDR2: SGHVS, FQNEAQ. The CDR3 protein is CASSLEGGRAQYF. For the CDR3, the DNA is TGTGCCAGCAGCTTAGAGGGCGGGAGGGCGCAGTATTTT.

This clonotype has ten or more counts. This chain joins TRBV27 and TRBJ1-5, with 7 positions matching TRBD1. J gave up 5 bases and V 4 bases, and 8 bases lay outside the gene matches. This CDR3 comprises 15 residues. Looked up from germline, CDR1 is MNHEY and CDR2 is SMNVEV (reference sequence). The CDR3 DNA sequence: TGTGCCAGCAGTTCCGGACAGGCTCCGTATCAGCCCCAGCATTTT. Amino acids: CASSSGQAPYQPQHF.

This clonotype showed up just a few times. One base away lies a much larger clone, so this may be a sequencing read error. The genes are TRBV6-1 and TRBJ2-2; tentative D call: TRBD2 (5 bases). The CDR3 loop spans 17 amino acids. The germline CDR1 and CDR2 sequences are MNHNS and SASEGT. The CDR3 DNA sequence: TGTGCCAGCAGGAGGTCCCACTGGGCGGTAAACACCGGGGAGCTGTCTTTT. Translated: CASRRSHWAVNTGELSF.

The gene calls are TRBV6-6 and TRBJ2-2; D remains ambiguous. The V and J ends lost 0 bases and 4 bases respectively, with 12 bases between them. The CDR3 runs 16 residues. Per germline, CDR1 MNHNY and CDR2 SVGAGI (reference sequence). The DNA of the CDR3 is TGTGCCAGCAGTTACTCGTTGTGGGTTTCCACCGGGGAGCTGTTTTTT. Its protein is CASSYSLWVSTGELFF.

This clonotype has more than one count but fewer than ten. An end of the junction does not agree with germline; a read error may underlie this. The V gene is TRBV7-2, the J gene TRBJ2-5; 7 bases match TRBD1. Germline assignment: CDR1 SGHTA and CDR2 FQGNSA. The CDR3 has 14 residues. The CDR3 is CASSLDRESETRYF. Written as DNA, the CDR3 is TGTGCCAGCAGCCTCGACAGGGAGTCAGAGACCCGGTACTTC.

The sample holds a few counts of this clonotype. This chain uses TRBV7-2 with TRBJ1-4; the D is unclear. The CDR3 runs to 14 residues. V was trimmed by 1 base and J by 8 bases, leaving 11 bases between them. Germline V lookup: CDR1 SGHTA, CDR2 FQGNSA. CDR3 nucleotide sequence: TGTGCCAGCAGCTTAGAACCGGCACAGGAAAAACTGTTTTTT. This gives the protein CASSLEPAQEKLFF.

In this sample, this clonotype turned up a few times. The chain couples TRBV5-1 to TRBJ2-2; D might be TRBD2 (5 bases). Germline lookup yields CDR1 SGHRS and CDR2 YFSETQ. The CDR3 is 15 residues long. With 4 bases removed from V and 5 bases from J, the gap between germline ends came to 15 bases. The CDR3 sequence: CASSARGIRTGELFF. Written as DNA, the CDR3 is TGCGCCAGCAGCGCGAGAGGGATTCGGACCGGGGAGCTGTTTTTT. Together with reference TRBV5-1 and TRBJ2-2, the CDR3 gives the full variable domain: KAGVTQTPRYLIKTRGQQVTLSCSPISGHRSVSWYQQTPGQGLQFLFEYFSETQRNKGNFPGRFSGRQFSNSRSEMNVSTLELGDSALYLCASSARGIRTGELFFGEGSRLTVL.

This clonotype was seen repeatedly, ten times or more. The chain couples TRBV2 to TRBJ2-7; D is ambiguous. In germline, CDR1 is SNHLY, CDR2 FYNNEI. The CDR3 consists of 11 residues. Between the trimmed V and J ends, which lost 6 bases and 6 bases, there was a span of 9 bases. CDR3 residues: CASRSVGEQYV. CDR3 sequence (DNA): TGTGCCAGCAGATCAGTTGGCGAGCAGTACGTC.

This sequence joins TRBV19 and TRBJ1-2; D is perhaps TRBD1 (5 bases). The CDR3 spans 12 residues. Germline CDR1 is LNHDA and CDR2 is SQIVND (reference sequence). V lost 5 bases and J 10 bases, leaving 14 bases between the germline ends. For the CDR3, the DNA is TGTGCCAGTAGTTCCCCAGGGAACGCCTACACCTTC. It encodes CASSSPGNAYTF.

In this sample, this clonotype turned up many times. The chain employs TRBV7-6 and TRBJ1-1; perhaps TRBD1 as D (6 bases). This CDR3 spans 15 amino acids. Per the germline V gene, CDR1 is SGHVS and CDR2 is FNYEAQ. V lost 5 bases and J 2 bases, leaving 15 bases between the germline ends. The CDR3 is CASSPADSLNTEAFF. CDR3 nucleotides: TGTGCCAGCAGCCCCGCGGACAGCCTCAACACTGAAGCTTTCTTT.

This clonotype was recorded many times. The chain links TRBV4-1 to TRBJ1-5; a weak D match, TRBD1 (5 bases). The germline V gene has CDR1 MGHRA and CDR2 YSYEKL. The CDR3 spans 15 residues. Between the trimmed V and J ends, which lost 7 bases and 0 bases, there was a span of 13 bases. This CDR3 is CASTPWGGSNQPQHF. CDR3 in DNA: TGCGCCAGCACCCCCTGGGGGGGTAGCAATCAGCCCCAGCATTTT.

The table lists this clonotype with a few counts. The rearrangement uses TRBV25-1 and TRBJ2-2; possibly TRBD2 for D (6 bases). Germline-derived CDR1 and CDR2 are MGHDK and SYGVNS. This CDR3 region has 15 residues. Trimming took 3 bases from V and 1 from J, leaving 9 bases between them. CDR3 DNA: TGTGCCAGCAGTGAGGCGGGACTGAACACCGGGGAGCTGTTTTTT. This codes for CASSEAGLNTGELFF.